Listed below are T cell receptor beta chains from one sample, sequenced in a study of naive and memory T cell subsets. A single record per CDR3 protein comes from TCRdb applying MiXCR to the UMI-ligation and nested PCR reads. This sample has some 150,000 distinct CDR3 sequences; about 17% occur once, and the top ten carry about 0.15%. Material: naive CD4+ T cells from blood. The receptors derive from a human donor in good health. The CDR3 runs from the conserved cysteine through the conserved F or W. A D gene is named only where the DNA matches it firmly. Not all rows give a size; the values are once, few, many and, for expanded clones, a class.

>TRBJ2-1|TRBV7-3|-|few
TGTGCCAGCAGCTTCAGGGGCGAGCAGTTCTTC
CASSFRGEQFF
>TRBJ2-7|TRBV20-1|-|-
TGCAGTGCTAGGGCGCCTCAAAGGGCCACCTACGAGCAGTACTTC
CSARAPQRATYEQYF
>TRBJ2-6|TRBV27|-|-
TGTGCCAGCAGTTTGGGTCGGCCGAGCTCTGGGGCCAACGTCCTGACTTTC
CASSLGRPSSGANVLTF
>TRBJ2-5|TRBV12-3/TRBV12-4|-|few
TGTGCCAGCAGTAGCGCTGGGACGGAGACCCAGTACTTC
CASSSAGTETQYF
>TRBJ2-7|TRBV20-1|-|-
TGCAGTGCTAGAATAGCGAGGAGCTCCTACGAGCAGTACTTC
CSARIARSSYEQYF
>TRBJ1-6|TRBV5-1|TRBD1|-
TGCGCCAGCAGGTTACCCGGGACAGTGAATTCACCCCTCCACTTT
CASRLPGTVNSPLHF
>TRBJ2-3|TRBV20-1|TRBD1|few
TGCAGTGCGGACCCCGGACAGGGGAAGACAGATACGCAGTATTTT
CSADPGQGKTDTQYF
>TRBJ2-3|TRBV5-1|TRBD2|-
TGCGCCAGCAGCTTGTCCTTCGCGGGAGGGACGCAGTATTTT
CASSLSFAGGTQYF
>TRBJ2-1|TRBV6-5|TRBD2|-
TGTGCCAGCAGTTACAGCCTAGCGGGAGGGCCGTACAATGAGCAGTTCTTC
CASSYSLAGGPYNEQFF
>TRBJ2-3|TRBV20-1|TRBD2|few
TGCAGTGCTAGAGTTACTAGCGGGAGGGCCTCCCCAGATACGCAGTATTTT
CSARVTSGRASPDTQYF
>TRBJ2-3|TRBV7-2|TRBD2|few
TGTGCCAGCAGCTTAGGGCTCGCTATGGGACTAGCGGCCACAGATACGCAGTATTTT
CASSLGLAMGLAATDTQYF
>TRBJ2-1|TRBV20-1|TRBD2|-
TGCAGTGCTACCCCCGGGACTAGCGGATACAATGAGCAGTTCTTC
CSATPGTSGYNEQFF
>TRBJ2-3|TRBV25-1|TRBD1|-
TGTGCCAGCAGTGATCGTAGACAGGGCCCAGATACGCAGTATTTT
CASSDRRQGPDTQYF
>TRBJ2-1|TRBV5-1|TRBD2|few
TGCGCCAGCAGCTACGGGTGGTTAGCGGGACGTCCCGAGCAGTTCTTC
CASSYGWLAGRPEQFF
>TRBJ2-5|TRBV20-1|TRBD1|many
TGCAGTGCTAGGCCGGGACAGACACAAGAGACCCAGTACTTC
CSARPGQTQETQYF
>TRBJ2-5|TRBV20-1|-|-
TGCAGTACCCAGGTCGGGGATTTCCAAGAGACCCAGTACTTC
CSTQVGDFQETQYF
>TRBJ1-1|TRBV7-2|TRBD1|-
TGTGCCAGCAGCCATGCGGGACAGGGGGCAAGCACTGAAGCTTTCTTT
CASSHAGQGASTEAFF
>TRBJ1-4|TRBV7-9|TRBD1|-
TGTGCCAGCAGCCCTGGACAGGGAGATGAAAAACTGTTTTTT
CASSPGQGDEKLFF
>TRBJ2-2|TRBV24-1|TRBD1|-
TGTGCCGCGGGACAGGGGTTGGACACCGGGGAGCTGTTTTTT
CAAGQGLDTGELFF
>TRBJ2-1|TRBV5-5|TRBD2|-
TGTGCCAGCAGCTTGCAGGGACTAGCGGGGTACAATGAGCAGTTCTTC
CASSLQGLAGYNEQFF
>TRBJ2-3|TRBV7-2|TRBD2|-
TGTGCCAGCAGCTTAGATTTTGCGGGAGGGACAGATACGCAGTATTTT
CASSLDFAGGTDTQYF
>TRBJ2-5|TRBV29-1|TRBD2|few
TGCAGCACCCGGGAGGGGGTCTCGTACTTC
CSTREGVSYF
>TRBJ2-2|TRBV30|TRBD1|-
TGTGCCTGGAGTGTGGGCAGGGGGATCGCCGGGGAGCTGTTTTTT
CAWSVGRGIAGELFF
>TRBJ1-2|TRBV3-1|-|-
TGTGCCAGCAGCCAAAGTTCTCGAAGCTACACCTTC
CASSQSSRSYTF
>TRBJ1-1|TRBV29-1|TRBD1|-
TGCAGCGTGACAGGGGGCAGTACTGAAGCTTTCTTT
CSVTGGSTEAFF
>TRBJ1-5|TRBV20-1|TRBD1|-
TGCAGTGCTAGTAAGGGGGCCATAGATCAGCCCCAGCATTTT
CSASKGAIDQPQHF